Following are 8 T cell receptor beta chains from one sample sequenced in a study of regulatory T cells in long-lasting Graves disease. Investigators prepared the TCR beta libraries by applying iRepertoire HTBI primers and Arm-PCR of CDR3 regions. Each CDR3 protein is one row after TCRdb ran MiXCR on the multiplex PCR reads. The table has 550,000 to 650,000 distinct CDR3 sequences, around 16% seen once. Time point indicated: newly diagnosed GD, antithyroid drugs for less than 3 months. RNA from PBMCs was the source of the TCR library. The same data also contributed to another study, on T cells in Graves' hyperthyroidism and ophthalmopathy.

The sequencing here drew on peripheral blood mononuclear cells (PBMCs), taken at new diagnosis, from a patient treated with antithyroid drugs. The receptors originated from a man between 18 and 29 years old with Graves disease.

This clonotype was detected a few times. The V gene is TRBV19, the J gene TRBJ2-5; TRBD1 matches 8 bases. The germline V gene has CDR1 LNHDA and CDR2 SQIVND (reference sequence). V lost 5 bases to trimming and J lost 0 bases; unmatched junction nucleotides: 5. The CDR3 runs to 15 residues. For the CDR3, the DNA is TGTGCCAGTAGTTTCTACAGGGGGGACCAAGAGACCCAGTACTTC. It specifies CASSFYRGDQETQYF. Using reference TRBV19 and TRBJ2-5 for the parts outside the CDR3, the full variable domain is DGGITQSPKYLFRKEGQNVTLSCEQNLNHDAMYWYRQDPGQGLRLIYYSQIVNDFQKGDIAEGYSVSREKKESFPLTVTSAQKNPTAFYLCASSFYRGDQETQYFGPGTRLLVL.

This clonotype was detected a few times. The chain uses TRBV27 and TRBJ1-1; D gene uncertain. The V end lost 6 bases, the J end lost 0 bases, and 11 bases lay between the germline ends. Per germline, CDR1 MNHEY and CDR2 SMNVEV (reference sequence). The CDR3 consists of 14 residues. The CDR3 DNA reads as TGTGCCAGCAGATTAGCGTGGATGAACACTGAAGCTTTCTTT. Translated: CASRLAWMNTEAFF.

This clonotype appeared once. This chain connects TRBV24-1 to TRBJ2-1; D gene uncertain. Between the trimmed V and J ends, which lost 4 bases and 8 bases, there was a span of 8 bases. Germline loops: CDR1 KGHDR, CDR2 SFDVKD. The CDR3 length is 12 residues. The CDR3 spells CATSEVGYEQFF. CDR3 bases: TGTGCCACCAGTGAGGTCGGCTATGAGCAGTTCTTC.

This clonotype was seen more than once but under ten times. V gene TRBV6-1 combines with J gene TRBJ1-1, with no clear D. V was cut by 5 bases and J by 6 bases, with 10 bases left in between. The CDR3 sequence is 12 residues long. Germline CDR1 reads MNHNS; CDR2 reads SASEGT. The CDR3 is CASSTPGSEAFF. The CDR3 coding sequence is TGTGCCAGCAGTACCCCGGGGTCTGAAGCTTTCTTT.

This clonotype was observed many times. The chain couples TRBV7-9 to TRBJ2-7; 12 bases match TRBD2. The CDR3 contains 18 residues. V shed 0 bases and J 0 bases; nucleotides not matched to a gene: 6. The V gene's germline CDR1 is SEHNR and CDR2 FQNEAQ (reference sequence). The DNA for the CDR3 is TGTGCCAGCAGCTTAGCGCGGGGACTAGCGGGCCACTCCTACGAGCAGTACTTC. It encodes CASSLARGLAGHSYEQYF.

This clonotype has a count of ten or more. The chain links TRBV30 to TRBJ2-7; D uncertain. The germline V and J ends were trimmed by 1 base and 4 bases, with 11 bases remaining between them. This CDR3 has 13 amino acids. Germline values: CDR1 GTSNPN, CDR2 SVGIG (reference sequence). The CDR3 region is CAWSATRSYEQYF. Written as DNA, the CDR3 is TGTGCCTGGAGTGCCACCCGCAGTTACGAGCAGTACTTC. The entire variable domain, with the rest obtained from reference TRBV30 and TRBJ2-7, is as follows: SQTIHQWPATLVQPVGSPLSLECTVEGTSNPNLYWYRQAAGRGLQLLFYSVGIGQISSEVPQNLSASRPQDRQFILSSKKLLLSDSGFYLCAWSATRSYEQYFGPGTRLTVT.

This chain connects TRBV3-1 to TRBJ2-5; unclear D gene. V lost 4 bases to trimming and J lost 0 bases, with 6 bases between them. The length of the CDR3 is 13 residues. In germline, CDR1 is LGHDT, CDR2 YNNKEL (reference sequence). The CDR3 loop is CASSRGNQETQYF. The CDR3 DNA follows: TGTGCCAGCAGCCGGGGAAACCAAGAGACCCAGTACTTC.

Many counts were recorded for this clonotype. The chain links TRBV12-3 or TRBV12-4 to TRBJ1-5, with D uncertain. The CDR3 extends over 15 amino acids. The V gene lost 6 bases and the J gene lost 2 bases, with 14 bases spanning the gap. In DNA, the CDR3 is TGTGCCAGCAGCCCGAGCGGGGAAGGCAATCAGCCCCAGCATTTT. Amino acids: CASSPSGEGNQPQHF.